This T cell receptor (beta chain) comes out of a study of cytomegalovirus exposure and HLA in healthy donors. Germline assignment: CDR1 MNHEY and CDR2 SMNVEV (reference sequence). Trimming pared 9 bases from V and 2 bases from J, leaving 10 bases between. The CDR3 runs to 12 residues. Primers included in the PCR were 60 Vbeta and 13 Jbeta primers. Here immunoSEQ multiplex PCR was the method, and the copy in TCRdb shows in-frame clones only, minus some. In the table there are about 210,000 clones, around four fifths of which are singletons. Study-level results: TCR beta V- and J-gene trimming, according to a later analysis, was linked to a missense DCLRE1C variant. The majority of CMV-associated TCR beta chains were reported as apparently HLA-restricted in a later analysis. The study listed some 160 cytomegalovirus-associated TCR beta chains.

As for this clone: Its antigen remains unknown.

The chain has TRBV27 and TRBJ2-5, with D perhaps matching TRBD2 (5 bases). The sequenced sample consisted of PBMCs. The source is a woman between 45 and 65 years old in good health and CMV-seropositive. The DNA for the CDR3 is TGTGCCAGTCAGACTACTCAAGAGACCCAGTACTTC. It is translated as CASQTTQETQYF.